This TCR beta chain was observed in a study of CD8+CD57+ T cells in acquired aplastic anemia. Overall study: The study obtained an average of 3.2 ug of DNA from sorted CD4+ and CD8+ cells.

General study findings and limits: Patients had around 30 CD8+ CDR3 sequences in common with controls (the shared set). Patients did not significantly differ from controls in CD8+ Simpson's diversity.

Profiles of TCR beta VDJ and CDR3 were generated from a genomic DNA template. TCRdb processed the reads anew with MiXCR; each CDR3 protein has one entry. The sample shows 120,000 or so distinct CDR3 sequences, almost 40% of them seen only once. The sequenced patients had an expansion of CD8+CD57+ cells seen by flow cytometry. Prior therapy had not been administered to any patient at the time of blood sampling. This clonotype came up many times. Its antigen is as yet unknown. The CDR3 totals 14 residues. V lost 0 bases to trimming and J lost 9 bases; unmatched junction nucleotides: 2. CDR1 and CDR2 from the germline V gene are SGHDN and FVKESK.

Sequenced input: sorted CD4+, CD8+, or CD8+CD57+ T cells (not recorded which) from PBMCs. The genes are TRBV14 and TRBJ1-6; 7 bases are a match to TRBD1. The receptor was isolated from a human donor with aplastic anemia. CDR3 DNA: TGTGCCAGCAGCCAAGAAGGGGGCGGTTCACCCCTCCACTTT. The encoded protein is CASSQEGGGSPLHF.